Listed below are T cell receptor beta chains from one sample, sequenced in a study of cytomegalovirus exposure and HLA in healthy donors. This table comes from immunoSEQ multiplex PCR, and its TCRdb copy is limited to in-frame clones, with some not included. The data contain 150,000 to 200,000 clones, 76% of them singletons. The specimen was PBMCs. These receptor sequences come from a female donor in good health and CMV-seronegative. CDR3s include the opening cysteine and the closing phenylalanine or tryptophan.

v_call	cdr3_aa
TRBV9	CASSVKSGAETQYF
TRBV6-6	CASRHMADRGGYTF
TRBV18	CASSPGTTAGELFF
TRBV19	CASSVRGSVQPQHF
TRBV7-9	CASSPGYRGGGEQYF
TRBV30	CAWSPPGVSKFF
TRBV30	CAWSQSAGWQPQHF
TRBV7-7	CASSLGRTLRQETQYF
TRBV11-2	CASTRTSGNLNYEQYF
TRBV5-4	CASSGGSGGPNTEAFF
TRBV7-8	CASSLRSGAGSNQPQHF
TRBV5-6	CASSLTAGGGNEQFF
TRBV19	CASKIQRGNTDTQYF
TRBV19	CASKISGVGTEAFF
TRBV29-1	CSVEAITGSRGAFF
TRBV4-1	CASSQGLSKPYEQYF
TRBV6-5	CASSLQGAGVYGYTF
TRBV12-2	CASRLYPGTGGENIQYF
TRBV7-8	CASSLQRLAGALSYEQYF
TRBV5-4	CASSSGTSAPDTQYF
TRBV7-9	CASSLGGLARNQPQHF
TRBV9	CASTIAGGPGGELFF
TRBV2	CASSTQGRSAKNSQYF
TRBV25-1	CASSNAGGYGYTF
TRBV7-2	CASSLAGSSYNEQFF
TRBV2	CASSEAGPRAEAFF
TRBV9	CASAPLPGGNEQFF
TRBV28	CASMRDRGNNEQFF
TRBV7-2	CASSSPTSGNNEQFF
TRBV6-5	CASTARVNQPQHF
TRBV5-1	CASSSLQGSTDTQYF
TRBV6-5	CASSLARGTDTQYF
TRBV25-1	CASSEPGQGTEQYF
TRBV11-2	CASTSLWTSGVEQFF
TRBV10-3	CAISDLDRETEAFF
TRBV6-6	CASSYPPTDSPLHF
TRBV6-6	CASKRESSYNEQFF
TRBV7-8	CASSLVPDYNSPLHF
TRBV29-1	CSGRGEQYF
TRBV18	CASSLQFYERYF
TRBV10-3	CAISEPANTGELFF
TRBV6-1	CASSEALISGSSSYNEQFF
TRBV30	CAWSGGGTNEQYF
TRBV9	CASSVAGTGNTIYF
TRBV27	CASSPGGVLNEQYF
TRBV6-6	CASSSLRSNQPQHF
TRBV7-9	CASSQNTIYF
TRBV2	CASSEQGYEQYF
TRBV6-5	CASSIRRTGTEAFF
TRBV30	CAWSGSKTDTQYF
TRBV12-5	CASGFPGVEYGYTF
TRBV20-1	CSASRPYEQYF
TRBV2	CASRRDGEQYF
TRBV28	CASSPGGLGLNYGYTF
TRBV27	CASSFQGSTEAFF
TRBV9	CASSPARGQGNTGELFF
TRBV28	CASTLGENTEAFF
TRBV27	CASSFFSGADTQYF
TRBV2	CASRASEGTEAFF